Reported below is one T cell receptor (beta chain). Its antigen is as yet unknown. Measured with immunoSEQ multiplex PCR; TCRdb has only the in-frame clones, and not every one. The sample consists of about 67,000 clones, 85% to 90% of them appearing once. The germline V gene has CDR1 MNHNS and CDR2 SASEGT. The CDR3 runs 15 residues. The V gene lost 3 bases and the J gene lost 5 bases, with 14 bases spanning the gap. The record originates from a study of OX40 agonist ivuxolimab in advanced cancers. Study-wide results and caveats: Among the lowest peripheral clonal expansion occurred in 0.1-3.0 mg/kg partial responders. CD4+ and CD8+ T cells in blood underwent clonal expansion by week 6 at 0.1 to 3.0 mg/kg.

Anyone with autoimmune disease history or systemic immunosuppression was excluded. Blood draws occurred at baseline, cycle 4 day 1, and cycle 7 day 1. Sequenced here: CD4+ or CD8+ T cells sorted from blood, sampled in a trial of the OX40 agonist ivuxolimab. The receptor was derived from an adult with an advanced solid tumor such as melanoma, head and neck, liver or kidney cancer. This chain uses TRBV6-1 with TRBJ1-5, with D uncertain. The CDR3 spells CASSEHPRGDQPQHF. DNA of the CDR3: TGTGCCAGCAGTGAGCACCCCCGAGGAGATCAGCCCCAGCATTTT.